Listed here are 21 T cell receptor beta chains from one sample, sequenced in a study of cytomegalovirus exposure and HLA in healthy donors. The study ran its PCR with 60 Vbeta and 13 Jbeta primers. The repertoire was sequenced with immunoSEQ multiplex PCR; TCRdb's copy has only in-frame clones and lacks some. The data show about 160,000 clones, about four fifths seen once. Specimen: PBMCs. Receptor source: a woman under 40 in good health and CMV-seropositive.

This sequence joins TRBV6-5 and TRBJ1-3; possibly TRBD1 for D (5 bases). The CDR3 extends over 14 amino acids. CDR1 MNHEY and CDR2 SVGAGI come from the germline V gene. The germline V and J ends were trimmed by 6 bases and 4 bases, with 13 bases remaining between them. Here the CDR3 DNA reads TGTGCCAGCAGCCAAGGGGCGGCGGGAAACACCATATATTTT. Its protein product is CASSQGAAGNTIYF.

V gene TRBV9 combines with J gene TRBJ2-7, with a tentative D call TRBD1 (6 bases). Trimming removed 7 bases at V and 2 bases at J, with 22 bases between. CDR1 is SGDLS and CDR2 is YYNGEE in the germline V gene. The CDR3 is 16 residues long. CDR3 nucleotide sequence: TGTGCCAGCTCATTGGGGCTCGGGACACATACCTACGAGCAGTACTTC. Amino acids: CASSLGLGTHTYEQYF.

Comment on this clone: Distinct nucleotide sequences in the sample also encode this CDR3. The rearrangement joins TRBV2 to TRBJ1-1; 8 nucleotides agree with TRBD1. Germline-derived CDR1 and CDR2 are SNHLY and FYNNEI. The ends lost 6 bases at V and 4 bases at J; junction bases unmatched: 4. The CDR3 runs 13 residues. The CDR3 region is CASSGQGGTEAFF. For the CDR3, the DNA is TGTGCCAGCAGCGGACAGGGCGGCACTGAAGCTTTCTTT.

Notes on this clone: At one of its ends the junction is not consistent with the germline gene, which may arise from a read error. The rearrangement joins TRBV10-3 to TRBJ1-1, with D perhaps matching TRBD1 (5 bases). Germline V CDR1 and CDR2: ENHRY, SYGVKD. The CDR3 is made up of 12 amino acids. The CDR3 region has the DNA TGTGCCATCAGTGAGGGACACACGGAAGCTTTCTTT. Residues: CAISEGHTEAFF.

The chain employs TRBV4-3 and TRBJ2-1; TRBD1 matches 7 bases. V was pared by 0 bases and J by 4 bases, with 6 bases of the junction left unmatched. Germline CDR1 and CDR2: LGHNA and YSLEER. There are 16 residues in the CDR3. CDR3 loop: CASSQDRGGLYNEQFF. The CDR3 nucleotides read TGCGCCAGCAGCCAAGATCGAGGGGGCCTATACAATGAGCAGTTCTTC.

The V call is TRBV10-3, the J call TRBJ1-2, with 7 bases identical to TRBD1. Losses at the gene ends were 2 bases for V and 7 bases for J; bases not matched to a gene: 7. The CDR3 is made up of 14 amino acids. Germline lookup yields CDR1 ENHRY and CDR2 SYGVKD. The CDR3 bases are TGTGCCATCAGTGAGGCTTTAGGGGGCGGTGGCTACACCTTC. Translating it yields CAISEALGGGGYTF.

The V and J genes are TRBV5-1 and TRBJ2-1; a possible D gene is TRBD1 (5 bases). Per the germline V gene, CDR1 is SGHRS and CDR2 is YFSETQ. CDR3 length: 13 residues. Trimming stripped 2 bases from V and 7 bases from J, with 10 bases between. CDR3 sequence reads: CASSLPGLNEQFF. The CDR3 DNA sequence: TGCGCCAGCAGCTTACCAGGGTTGAATGAGCAGTTCTTC.

This chain connects TRBV27 to TRBJ1-6; D unclear. Per germline, CDR1 MNHEY and CDR2 SMNVEV (reference sequence). The V and J ends lost 5 bases and 6 bases respectively, with 5 bases between them. This CDR3 has 12 amino acids. The CDR3: CASSILNSPLHF. The CDR3, as DNA: TGTGCCAGCAGTATACTTAATTCACCCCTCCACTTT.

The chain has TRBV7-9 and TRBJ1-1; D is unclear. The CDR3 has 13 amino acids. Germline CDR1 is SEHNR and CDR2 is FQNEAQ (reference sequence). V shed 3 bases and J shed 3 bases, with 8 bases lying between them. CDR3: CASSLVVDTEAFF. The CDR3 DNA is TGTGCCAGCAGCTTGGTAGTGGACACTGAAGCTTTCTTT.

This clone was recorded once. J is TRBJ1-2 and V is TRBV19; 7 bases line up with TRBD1. CDR1 and CDR2 from the germline V gene are LNHDA and SQIVND (reference sequence). Trimming cost V 5 bases and J 2 bases; bases outside gene matches: 2. This CDR3 is built from 13 residues. The CDR3 nucleotides are TGTGCCAGTAGTTACAGGGGCAACTATGGCTACACCTTC. The encoded protein is CASSYRGNYGYTF. The whole variable domain, remainder taken from reference TRBV19 and TRBJ1-2, is DGGITQSPKYLFRKEGQNVTLSCEQNLNHDAMYWYRQDPGQGLRLIYYSQIVNDFQKGDIAEGYSVSREKKESFPLTVTSAQKNPTAFYLCASSYRGNYGYTFGSGTRLTVV.

The chain combines TRBV25-1 with TRBJ2-1, with 11 positions matching TRBD1. Germline V CDR1 and CDR2: MGHDK, SYGVNS. The CDR3 has 16 residues. V lost 7 bases to trimming and J lost 4 bases; unmatched junction nucleotides: 9. CDR3 sequence reads: CASTPAGQGDYNEQFF. The CDR3 coding sequence is TGTGCCAGCACCCCAGCGGGACAGGGGGATTACAATGAGCAGTTCTTC.

This chain uses TRBV7-7 with TRBJ2-7; no firm D call. CDR1 and CDR2 (germline): SSHAT, FNYEAQ (reference sequence). V lost 8 bases and J lost 3, with 14 bases in between. The CDR3 is 13 residues long. CDR3 nucleotides: TGTGCCAGCGGTATGGTTCCTAACTACGAGCAGTACTTC. It codes for CASGMVPNYEQYF.

The chain employs TRBV19 and TRBJ1-5; 9 nucleotides agree with TRBD1. The CDR3 loop spans 18 amino acids. Germline V CDR1 and CDR2: LNHDA, SQIVND (reference sequence). The J segment lost 1 base and the V segment lost 3 bases, leaving 10 bases of the junction unmatched. CDR3 DNA: TGTGCCAGTAGTATTTGGACAGGGGTCCCCGGAAGCAATCAGCCCCAGCATTTT. Translated, it gives CASSIWTGVPGSNQPQHF. Variable domain in full (rest from reference TRBV19 and TRBJ1-5): DGGITQSPKYLFRKEGQNVTLSCEQNLNHDAMYWYRQDPGQGLRLIYYSQIVNDFQKGDIAEGYSVSREKKESFPLTVTSAQKNPTAFYLCASSIWTGVPGSNQPQHFGDGTRLSIL.

This chain uses TRBV7-9 with TRBJ1-4; a possible D gene is TRBD1 (5 bases). V was cut by 5 bases and J by 1 base, with 17 bases left in between. The CDR3 sequence is 17 residues long. Per the germline V gene, CDR1 is SEHNR and CDR2 is FQNEAQ (reference sequence). The chain's CDR3 is CASSPSRGLVTNEKLFF. The CDR3 DNA sequence: TGTGCCAGCAGCCCTAGTAGGGGTTTAGTAACTAATGAAAAACTGTTTTTT.

This rearrangement joins TRBV9 to TRBJ1-6, with D possibly TRBD1 on 5 matching bases. The V and J ends lost 0 bases and 7 bases respectively, with 11 bases between them. From germline, CDR1 is SGDLS and CDR2 YYNGEE. The CDR3 covers 15 residues. CDR3 residues: CASSVGGTRNSPLHF. CDR3 coding DNA: TGTGCCAGCAGCGTAGGGGGGACTCGGAATTCACCCCTCCACTTT.

The chain recombines TRBV28 with TRBJ2-5, with a weak D call TRBD1 (6 bases). V lost 6 bases and J 0 bases, leaving 11 bases between the germline ends. CDR1 and CDR2 from the germline V gene are MDHEN and SYDVKM. The CDR3 is 14 residues long. The CDR3 DNA sequence: TGTGCCAGCAGCGAGGGGGTGTACCAAGAGACCCAGTACTTC. Translating it yields CASSEGVYQETQYF.

The chain links TRBV6-1 to TRBJ2-4; D is perhaps TRBD1 (6 bases). The CDR3 runs to 14 residues. Germline V gene data show CDR1 as MNHNS and CDR2 as SASEGT. V lost 6 bases to trimming and J lost 8 bases, with 17 bases between them. The CDR3 region is CASRAITGYDIQYF. The CDR3 DNA follows: TGTGCCAGCAGGGCAATTACAGGGTATGACATTCAGTACTTC.

The table lists this clone with a count of one. The chain has TRBV19 and TRBJ1-5; D is ambiguous. CDR1 LNHDA and CDR2 SQIVND come from the germline V gene (reference sequence). Between the trimmed V and J ends, which lost 2 bases and 11 bases, there was a span of 13 bases. The CDR3 totals 13 residues. The CDR3: CASSINSRRTQHF. Here the CDR3 DNA reads TGTGCCAGTAGTATAAACAGCCGCAGAACCCAGCATTTT.

The chain is built from TRBV6-1 and TRBJ2-1, with 13 bases matching TRBD2. The CDR3 covers 18 residues. Germline CDR1 reads MNHNS; CDR2 reads SASEGT. V was pared by 0 bases and J by 8 bases, with 10 bases of the junction left unmatched. CDR3 region: CASSEARTSGGALDEQFF. The CDR3 DNA reads TGTGCCAGCAGTGAAGCACGCACTAGCGGGGGGGCCTTGGATGAGCAGTTCTTC.

A word on this clone: The junction differs from germline at one of its ends, possibly a read error. The chain uses TRBV7-9 and TRBJ1-6; D unresolved. CDR3 length equals 15 residues. Germline V gives CDR1 SEHNR, CDR2 FQNEAQ (reference sequence). CDR3 in amino acids: CSSSLSSSYNSPLHF. The CDR3 region has the DNA TGTTCCAGCAGCTTATCGAGCTCCTATAATTCACCCCTCCACTTT.

The chain carries TRBV9 and TRBJ2-7; TRBD2 aligns across 10 bases. CDR1 SGDLS and CDR2 YYNGEE come from the germline V gene. With V trimmed by 0 bases and J by 5 bases, 11 bases remained unmatched. The CDR3 length is 17 residues. The CDR3 region has the DNA TGTGCCAGCAGCGTAGCCTCCCCGAGCGGGGGGGCTAACGAGCAGTACTTC. Protein product: CASSVASPSGGANEQYF.